This T cell receptor beta chain is from a study of naive and memory T cell subsets. Regarding the study as a whole: TCR transcript changes with activation or differentiation may affect this RNA method.

The germline V and J ends were trimmed by 5 bases and 0 bases, with 16 bases remaining between them. CDR3 length: 16 amino acids. Ligated cDNA underwent four rounds of PCR with nested alpha and beta constant region primers and SP2. Reverse transcription of blood and skin TCR RNA was primed at alpha and beta constant regions. TCRdb re-analysed the 5' RACE reads in MiXCR, keeping a single row per CDR3 protein. The table includes approximately 32,000 distinct CDR3 sequences, 16% detected once. This clonotype was picked up a small number of times. Its specificity is not known. An oligonucleotide containing a UMI was ligated to the 3' end of TCR cDNA. Adult healthy volunteers gave 2.5 ml peripheral blood for whole-blood RNA. Reverse transcription used DNase-treated unsorted total RNA, aiming for roughly 1 to 1000 ng.

The receptor was derived from a female donor in good health. The gene calls are TRBV12-3 or TRBV12-4 and TRBJ1-1; D unresolved. The CDR3 bases are TGTGCCAGCAGTCCAAGATCCAGGAAAATGAACACTGAAGCTTTCTTT. This sequence encodes CASSPRSRKMNTEAFF.